This record covers a single T cell receptor beta chain. Treatment here: over 15 received Ad26.COV2.S at low or high dose, single or two shots; 5 received placebo; per-sample allocation not given. Vaccine and placebo recipients were sampled on day 63 after the first injection. This entry is derived from a study of Ad26.COV2.S vaccination and SARS-CoV-2 variants. The CDR3 totals 14 residues. The ends were cut back, 4 bases at V and 2 bases at J, with 11 bases in the middle. Per the germline V gene, CDR1 is MNHEY and CDR2 is SMNVEV (reference sequence). Clones were read by immunoSEQ multiplex PCR, and TCRdb kept only the in-frame ones, dropping some. The sample contains around 380,000 clones, roughly nine tenths of which appear only once.

This chain joins TRBV27 and TRBJ1-1; no clear D. This receptor was taken from a person aged 18-60 years who received the Ad26.COV2.S COVID-19 vaccine or a placebo. Sequencing used peripheral blood, obtained in a trial of Ad26.COV2.S vaccine versus placebo. CDR3 sequence reads: CASSWVLGNTEAFF. For the CDR3, the DNA is TGTGCCAGCAGTTGGGTGTTGGGCAACACTGAAGCTTTCTTT.